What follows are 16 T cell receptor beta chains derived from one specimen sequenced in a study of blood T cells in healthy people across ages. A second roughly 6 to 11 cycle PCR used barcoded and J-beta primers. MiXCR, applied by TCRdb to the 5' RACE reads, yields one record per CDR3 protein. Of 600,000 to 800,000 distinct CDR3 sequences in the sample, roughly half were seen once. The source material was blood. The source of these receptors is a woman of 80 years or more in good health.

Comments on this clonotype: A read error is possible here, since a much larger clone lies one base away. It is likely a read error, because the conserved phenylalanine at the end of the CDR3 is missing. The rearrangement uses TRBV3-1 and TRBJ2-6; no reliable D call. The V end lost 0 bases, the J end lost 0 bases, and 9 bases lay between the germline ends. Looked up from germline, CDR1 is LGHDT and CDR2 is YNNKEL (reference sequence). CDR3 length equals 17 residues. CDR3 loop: CASSQEVGISGANVLTL. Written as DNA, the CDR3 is TGTGCCAGCAGCCAAGAAGTGGGGATCTCTGGGGCCAACGTCCTGACTTTA.

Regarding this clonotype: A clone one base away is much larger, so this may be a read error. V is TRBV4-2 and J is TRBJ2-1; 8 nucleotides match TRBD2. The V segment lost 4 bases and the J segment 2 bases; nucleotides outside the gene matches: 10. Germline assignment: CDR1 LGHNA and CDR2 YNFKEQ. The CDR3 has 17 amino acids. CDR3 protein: CASSPKISGTPYNEQFF. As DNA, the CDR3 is TGTGCCAGCAGCCCAAAAATTAGCGGGACCCCCTACAATGAGCAGTTCTTC.

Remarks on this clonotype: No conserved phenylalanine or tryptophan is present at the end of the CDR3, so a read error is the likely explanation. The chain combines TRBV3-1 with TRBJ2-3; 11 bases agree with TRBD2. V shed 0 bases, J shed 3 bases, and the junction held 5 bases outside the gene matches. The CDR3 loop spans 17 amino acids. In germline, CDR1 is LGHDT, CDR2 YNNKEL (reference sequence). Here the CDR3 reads CASSQDGLAGGTDTQYY. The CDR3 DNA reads TGTGCCAGCAGCCAAGATGGGCTAGCGGGAGGTACAGATACGCAGTATTAT.

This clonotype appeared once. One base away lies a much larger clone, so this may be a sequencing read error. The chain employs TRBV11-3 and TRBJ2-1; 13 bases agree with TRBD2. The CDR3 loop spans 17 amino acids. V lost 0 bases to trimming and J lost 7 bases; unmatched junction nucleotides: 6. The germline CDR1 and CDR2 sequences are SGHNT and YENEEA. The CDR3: CASSLDSLAGGRNEQFF. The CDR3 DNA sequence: TGTGCCAGCAGCTTAGACTCACTAGCGGGAGGGCGGAATGAGCAGTTCTTC.

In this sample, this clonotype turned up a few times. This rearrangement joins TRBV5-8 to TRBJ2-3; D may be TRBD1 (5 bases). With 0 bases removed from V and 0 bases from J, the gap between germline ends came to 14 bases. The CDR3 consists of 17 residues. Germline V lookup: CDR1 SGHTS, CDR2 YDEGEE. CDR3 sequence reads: CASSLARAAISTDTQYF. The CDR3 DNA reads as TGTGCCAGCAGCTTGGCCAGGGCAGCTATTAGCACAGATACGCAGTATTTT.

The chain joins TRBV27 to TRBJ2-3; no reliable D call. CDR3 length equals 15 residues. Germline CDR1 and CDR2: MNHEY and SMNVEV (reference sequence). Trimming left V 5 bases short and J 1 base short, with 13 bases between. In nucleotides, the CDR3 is TGTGCCAGCAGTCCGCAGCCGATCCGCACAGATACGCAGTATTTT. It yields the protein CASSPQPIRTDTQYF.

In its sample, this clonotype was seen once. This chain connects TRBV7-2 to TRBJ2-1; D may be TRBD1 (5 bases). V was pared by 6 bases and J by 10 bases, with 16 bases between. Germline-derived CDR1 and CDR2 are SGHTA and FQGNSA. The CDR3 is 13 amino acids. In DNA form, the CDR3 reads TGTGCCAGCAGTCCCGGACAAAGCCAGGAGCAGTTCTTC. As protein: CASSPGQSQEQFF.

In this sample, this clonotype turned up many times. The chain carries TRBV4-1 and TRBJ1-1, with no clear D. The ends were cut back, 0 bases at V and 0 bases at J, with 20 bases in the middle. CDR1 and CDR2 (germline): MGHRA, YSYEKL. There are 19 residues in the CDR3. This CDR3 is CASSQDRTRTDRMNTEAFF. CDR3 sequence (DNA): TGCGCCAGCAGCCAAGATAGAACCAGGACGGATAGGATGAACACTGAAGCTTTCTTT.

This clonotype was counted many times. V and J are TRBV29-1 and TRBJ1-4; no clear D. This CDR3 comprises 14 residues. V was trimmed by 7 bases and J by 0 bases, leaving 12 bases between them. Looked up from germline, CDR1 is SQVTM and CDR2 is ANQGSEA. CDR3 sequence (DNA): TGCAGCGCCTTCACCACGGCAACTAATGAAAAACTGTTTTTT. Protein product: CSAFTTATNEKLFF.

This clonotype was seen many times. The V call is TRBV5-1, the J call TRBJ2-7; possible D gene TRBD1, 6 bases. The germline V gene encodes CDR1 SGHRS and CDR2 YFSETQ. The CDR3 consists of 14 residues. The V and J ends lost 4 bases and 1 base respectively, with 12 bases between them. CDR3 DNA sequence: TGCGCCAGCAGCGAGCCGGGACAATCCTACGAGCAGTACTTC. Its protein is CASSEPGQSYEQYF.

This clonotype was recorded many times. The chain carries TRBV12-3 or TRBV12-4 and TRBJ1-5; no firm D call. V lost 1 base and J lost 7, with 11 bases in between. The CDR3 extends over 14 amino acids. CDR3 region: CASSLDGVKQPQHF. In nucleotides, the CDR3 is TGTGCCAGCAGTTTAGACGGAGTAAAGCAGCCCCAGCATTTT.

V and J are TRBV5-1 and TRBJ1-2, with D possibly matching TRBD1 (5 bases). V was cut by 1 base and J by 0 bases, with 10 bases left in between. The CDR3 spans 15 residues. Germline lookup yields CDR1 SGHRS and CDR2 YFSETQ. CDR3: CASSLRGDANYGYTF. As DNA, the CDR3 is TGCGCCAGCAGCTTGAGAGGGGACGCTAACTATGGCTACACCTTC.

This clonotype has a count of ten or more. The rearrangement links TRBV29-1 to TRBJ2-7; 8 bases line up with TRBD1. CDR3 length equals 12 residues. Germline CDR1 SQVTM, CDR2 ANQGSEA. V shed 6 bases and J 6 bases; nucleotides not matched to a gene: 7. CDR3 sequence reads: CSVQGDKGEQYF. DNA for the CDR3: TGCAGCGTACAGGGGGATAAGGGCGAGCAGTACTTC.

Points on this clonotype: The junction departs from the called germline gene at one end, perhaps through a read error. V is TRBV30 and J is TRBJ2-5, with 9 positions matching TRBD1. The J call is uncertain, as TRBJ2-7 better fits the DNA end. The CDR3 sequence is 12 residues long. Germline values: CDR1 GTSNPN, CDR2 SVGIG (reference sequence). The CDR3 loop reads CSTGQGRGEQYF. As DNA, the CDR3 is TGCTCAACCGGACAGGGGCGAGGCGAGCAGTACTTC.

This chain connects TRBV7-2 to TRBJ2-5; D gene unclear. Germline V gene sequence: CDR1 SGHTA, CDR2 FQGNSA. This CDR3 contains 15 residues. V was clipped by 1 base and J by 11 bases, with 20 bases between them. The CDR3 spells CASSLVGRTYNEQYF. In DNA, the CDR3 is TGTGCCAGCAGCTTAGTAGGCAGAACCTACAATGAGCAGTACTTC.

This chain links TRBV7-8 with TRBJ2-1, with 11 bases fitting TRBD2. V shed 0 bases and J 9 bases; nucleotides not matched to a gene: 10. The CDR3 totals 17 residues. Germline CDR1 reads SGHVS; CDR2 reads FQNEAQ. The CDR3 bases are TGTGCCAGCAGCTTAGCTTTTAGCGGGGGGGCGTCTTTTGAGCAGTTCTTC. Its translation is CASSLAFSGGASFEQFF.